This T cell receptor (beta chain) was profiled in a study of CD8 T cells in ankylosing spondylitis (TCRdb year 2017). Notes on the research overall: The study profiled T cell receptor beta repertoires in healthy donors and ankylosing spondylitis patients to find disease-linked TCR variants. The whole study cohort included roughly 110 healthy donors and 20 to 30 ankylosing spondylitis patients. Peripheral blood samples were taken, and synovial fluid was additionally collected from ankylosing spondylitis patients. Study-wide findings and limitations: The disease-linked clones had a CD8+ phenotype and were found at relatively low frequencies in peripheral blood. The disease-linked clones were reported as significantly enriched in matched synovial fluid samples from ankylosing spondylitis patients. Some motif variants had previously been reported in the synovial fluid and blood of reactive arthritis patients, which suggests shared mechanisms of disease initiation. Blood from ankylosing spondylitis patients appeared to be characterized by a TCR beta motif composed of about eight highly homologous amino acid variants.

About this clonotype itself: It has no known antigen specificity. Base quality data are lacking; no much larger clone is found one base away.

Germline trimming amounts to 2 bases on V and 0 bases on J, with 8 as the count of junction bases outside the gene matches. The germline V gene encodes CDR1 SGHRS and CDR2 YFSETQ. Spanning cysteine to phenylalanine, the CDR3 consists of 16 amino acids. Of all the DNA, just the CDR3 is kept, 48 bases in frame from base 1. Sequencing was carried out with an Illumina HiSeq 2500. TCR beta libraries were prepared by quantitative 5'-RACE with molecular barcodes. The study's own analysis went as follows. A new computational method, built on a probabilistic model of VDJ rearrangement, was used to identify disease-linked TCR variants. The public reads were run again by TCRdb, first through fastp at Q25 and then through MiXCR, and only productive beta chains were kept. Every distinct CDR3 protein forms one entry, paired with its most common genes and DNA. The V and J calls follow TCRdb's processing rather than the paper's. Counted in this sample were 400,000 to 450,000 distinct CDR3 sequences; about 15% of them appeared once. The top ten constitute just over 1% of the sample.

Recombination linked TRBV5-1 to TRBJ2-7, with 7 junctional bases fitting TRBD2. This TCR came from a male donor with ankylosing spondylitis. Sequencing used blood, either unsorted or a sorted T cell fraction (not recorded which). In nucleotide form, the sequence is TGCGCCAGCAGCTTAACTAGCGCCATCTCCTCCTACGAGCAGTACTTC. It encodes CASSLTSAISSYEQYF.